This TCR beta chain emerged from a study of blood T cell repertoires in COVID-19. Background on the study: Samples came from the United States, Italy and Spain, spanning acute and convalescent COVID-19. The cDNA or gDNA used as material had been derived from T cells, B-cell-depleted T cells, or PBMCs.

Per the original methods: Estimated nucleated cell counts came from reference gene primer amplification. Libraries were prepared by immunoSEQ multiplex PCR; TCRdb keeps only in-frame clonotypes and omits some of them. Clone size and V and J calls were adopted from that table, with D and trimming inferred from the DNA. The sample lists a few hundred thousand clones, around 90% occurring once. The CDR3 loop spans 16 amino acids. Trimming took 1 base from V and 5 from J, leaving 17 bases between them. Per the germline V gene, CDR1 is LGHDT and CDR2 is YNNKEL (reference sequence). The sequenced sample consisted of peripheral blood. This chain uses TRBV3-1 (or the pseudogene TRBV3-2) with TRBJ1-1; D is perhaps TRBD1 (5 bases). The clonotype was recovered from a human donor in a cohort sampled during active COVID-19. Here the CDR3 DNA reads TGTGCCAGCAGCCAAGGGGGCCTTCGGGGGTTAACTGAAGCTTTCTTT. It specifies CASSQGGLRGLTEAFF.